This T cell receptor (beta chain) was identified in a study of human T cells and chemical hapten exposure. About the study: Across its roughly 24 weeks, the study gave patients weekly diphenylcyclopropenone doses to the scalp. Study-wide results and caveats: With DPC sensitization, TCRs exceeding 1 in 1000 frequency showed no change.

Notes on this clonotype: What it recognizes is unknown.

CDR1 is SGHRS, CDR2 YFSETQ, per germline. The CDR3 is 16 residues long. V trimming: 0 bases; J trimming: 2 bases; junction bases outside the gene matches: 4. TCRdb analysed the RACE reads with MiXCR anew, one entry per CDR3 protein. In the table there are about 98,000 distinct CDR3 sequences, roughly 10% of which are singletons. Time point defined: pre-sensitization, week 0. Treatment meaning: therapeutic diphenylcyclopropenone sensitization with weekly scalp DPC. The rearrangement joins TRBV5-1 to TRBJ2-3; 9 positions agree with TRBD2. This specimen consisted of whole blood, obtained in connection with sensitization to the hapten diphenylcyclopropenone (DPC). The TCR sequence derives from a woman aged 60-70 years with alopecia areata. Some clones in this sample may be carry-over from other donors' samples. CDR3 region: CASSLGLAGITDTQYF. The CDR3 nucleotides read TGCGCCAGCAGCTTGGGTCTAGCGGGGATCACAGATACGCAGTATTTT.